Reported below is one T cell receptor beta chain. The source of the sample is a study of human T cells and chemical hapten exposure. Described time point: pre-sensitization, week 0. Treatment here: therapeutic diphenylcyclopropenone sensitization with weekly scalp DPC. TCRdb re-derived calls from the RACE reads in MiXCR, one entry per CDR3 protein. The profile shows a few hundred thousand distinct CDR3 sequences, about 5.4% of them singletons. The sequence was collected from a woman in her late teens or twenties with alopecia areata. Some clones in this sample may be carry-over from other donors' samples. The sequences come from whole blood, collected in connection with sensitization to the hapten diphenylcyclopropenone (DPC).

CDR3: CASSTLARTSGKETQYF. CDR3 sequence (DNA): TGTGCCAGCAGTACTTTAGCCAGGACTAGCGGAAAAGAGACCCAGTACTTC. V gene TRBV6-5 combines with J gene TRBJ2-5; 10 nucleotides agree with TRBD2. Germline V gene lookup returns CDR1 MNHEY and CDR2 SVGAGI. The length of the CDR3 is 17 residues. V lost 5 bases, J lost 3 bases, and 12 bases stayed unmatched.